This T cell receptor (beta chain) came from a study of T cells in Graves' hyperthyroidism and ophthalmopathy. Enrolled ophthalmopathy patients presented with a Clinical Activity Score of at least 3, a NOSPECS grade of at least 4, and disease duration under 3 months. This CDR3 has 16 residues. With V trimmed by 3 bases and J by 8 bases, 12 bases remained unmatched. Amplified regions were TCR beta CDR3 sequences from RNA transcripts. HTBI primers drove first-round RT-PCR of the TCR CDR3. TCRdb ran MiXCR on the multiplex PCR reads and lists one entry per CDR3 protein. The sample records about 610,000 distinct CDR3 sequences, 15% to 20% being singletons.

The receptor was derived from a woman between 40 and 55 years old with Graves' ophthalmopathy. The sequencing sample was made of blood. The gene calls are TRBV12-3 or TRBV12-4 and TRBJ2-3; TRBD2 aligns across 9 bases. CDR3 in DNA: TGTGCCAGCAGTTTTATCGCGCGGGGGGGCGGGGGTACGCAGTATTTT. Translating gives CASSFIARGGGGTQYF.